The entry below gives a single T cell receptor (beta chain) sequence along with its context. Its cognate antigen is unknown. The junction departs from germline at one end; a sequencing error may be responsible. These data belong to a study of T cell responses to AZD1222 COVID-19 vaccine. The study's findings and limits: White British ancestry dominated among donors, who included more females, and clonal diversity was possibly underestimated.

Profiled with immunoSEQ multiplex PCR; TCRdb holds only in-frame clones, not every one. The sample records roughly 100,000 clones, around nine tenths being singletons. The V gene's germline CDR1 is SGHRS and CDR2 YFSETQ. The CDR3 is 15 amino acids. This TCR derives from an adult who received the AZD1222 COVID-19 vaccine. The chain links TRBV5-1 to TRBJ2-7; no clear D gene. The sequencing here drew on peripheral blood, taken 28 days after the second AZD1222 dose. CDR3 DNA: TGCGCCAGCAGCTTAGCGAGTGGGATCTCCAACGAGCAGTACTTC. Protein product: CASSLASGISNEQYF.